This T cell receptor (beta chain) is drawn from a study of T-cell reconstitution after alpha-beta-depleted transplantation in children. Study-level points and caveats: After one year, T-cell counts and TCRbeta diversity mostly came from new T cells. Reportedly, only several hundred clones from non-depleted graft cells drove alpha-beta T-cell counts at about two months. Where some patients showed high TCRbeta diversity at day 60, it came from recipient T cells and thymic progenitors that had survived.

This clonotype was picked up a small number of times. What it binds is not known. This CDR3 is built from 13 residues. Germline V gene lookup returns CDR1 MNHEY and CDR2 SVGAGI. Trimming removed 6 bases from V and 2 bases from J, with 10 bases in between. Molecular barcoding with unique molecular identifiers was used for the TCRbeta library. TCRdb called the PCR reads again in MiXCR, with one record for every CDR3 protein. In the table there are roughly 70,000 distinct CDR3 sequences, roughly 5.2% of which are singletons. The V and J genes are TRBV6-5 and TRBJ1-2; D ambiguous. The sample here was PBMCs, mostly from graft donor cells, taken 180 days after TCRalphabeta/CD19-depleted stem cell transplant. The clonotype originates from a boy younger than two who had a stem cell transplant for acute myeloid leukemia, so the T cells may come from the graft donor. The CDR3 DNA reads as TGTGCCAGCAGATCATGGCAAAACTATGGCTACACCTTC. Residues: CASRSWQNYGYTF.